The source of this TCR beta chain is a study of cytomegalovirus exposure and HLA in healthy donors. With respect to this clone: Its cognate antigen is unknown.

V was clipped by 6 bases and J by 7 bases; unmatched bases: 9. Germline values: CDR1 SNHLY, CDR2 FYNNEI. The CDR3 covers 14 residues. Study-wide findings and caveats: 150 or so TCR beta chains were listed as cytomegalovirus-associated. A later analysis found first-cohort TCR clusters tended to co-occur in the 90 to 150 validation repertoires.

Measured with immunoSEQ multiplex PCR; TCRdb has only the in-frame clones, and not every one. Among under 200,000 clones listed, approximately 96% were seen once. Donors were drawn from the approximately 110-subject validation cohort, separate from the approximately 670-subject first cohort. The chain has TRBV2 and TRBJ1-2, with 9 nucleotides matching TRBD1. The sequenced material came from PBMCs. The clonotype originates from a woman in her late teens or twenties in good health and CMV-seronegative. The DNA for the CDR3 is TGTGCCAGCAGAGGGACAGGGTACGGTTTTGGCTACACCTTC. Translating gives CASRGTGYGFGYTF.